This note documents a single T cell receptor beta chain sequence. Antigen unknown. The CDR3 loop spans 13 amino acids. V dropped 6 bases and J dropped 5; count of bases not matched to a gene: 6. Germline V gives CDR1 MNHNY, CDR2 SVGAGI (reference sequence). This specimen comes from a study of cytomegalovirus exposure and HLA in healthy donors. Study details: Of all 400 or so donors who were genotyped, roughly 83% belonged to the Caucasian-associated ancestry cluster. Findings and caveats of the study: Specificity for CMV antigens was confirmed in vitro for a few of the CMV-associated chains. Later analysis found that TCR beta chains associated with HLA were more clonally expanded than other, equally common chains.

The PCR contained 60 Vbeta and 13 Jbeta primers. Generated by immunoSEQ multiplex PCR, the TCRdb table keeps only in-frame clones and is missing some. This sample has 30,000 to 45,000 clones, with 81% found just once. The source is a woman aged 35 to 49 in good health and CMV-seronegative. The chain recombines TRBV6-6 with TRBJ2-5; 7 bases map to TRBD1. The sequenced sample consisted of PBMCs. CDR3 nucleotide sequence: TGTGCCAGCAGCGCTCAGGGGGAGGAGACCCAGTACTTC. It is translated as CASSAQGEETQYF.